This T cell receptor beta chain originates from a study of blood T cell repertoires in COVID-19 (dated by TCRdb to 2020 to 2022). For the study in its entirety: Samples from collaborators originated in the United States, Italy and Spain and spanned both the acute and convalescent phases of COVID-19. The material from the prospective study consisted of cDNA or gDNA derived from T cells, B-cell-depleted T cells, or PBMCs. The dataset comprised deeply sampled blood TCRbeta repertoires from subjects exposed to, actively infected with, or recovered from COVID-19. The repertoires were made available in a free public database intended to serve as a resource for research on the immune response to SARS-CoV-2. The samples were drawn from the first 160 participants of the ongoing ImmuneRACE study and from 1,200 or so subjects provided by 6 global collaborators. Nearly every sample came with metadata listing a de-identified subject ID, COVID-19 status, age in years and sex. Where HLA class I and class II types were available, the types were taken from metadata supplied by the sample provider, not from assay-based typing. Overall study outcomes, separate from this receptor: Clinical and demographic metadata were provided uncurated, with the amount varying by source and participant.

TCRbeta CDR3 regions were amplified from genomic DNA using the immunoSEQ Assay, a bias-controlled multiplex PCR. The study's processing was this. Within the assay, amplification of reference gene primers was used to estimate how many nucleated cells each sample contained. Sequence reads were collapsed and filtered to measure the absolute abundance of every unique TCRbeta CDR3 rearrangement. For each sample, productive Simpson clonality was calculated as the square root of Simpson's diversity index across productive rearrangements. TCRdb's version of the immuneACCESS table is confined to in-frame rearrangements and falls short of the full clone set. An unresolved V gene accounts for under half of the shortfall where checked; the remainder is of unknown origin. The V and J calls and clone size come from that table; D and trimming were worked out from the DNA. The sample table records some 300,000 clones; approximately 89% of these occur just once. 2.5% to 3.5% of the sample is held by the ten biggest clonotypes.

In regard to this clone: The specificity of this receptor is unknown. Nothing much larger sits one base from this clone, and base qualities are not available.

From the germline V gene, CDR1 is SGHRS and CDR2 is YFSETQ. Taken from cysteine to phenylalanine, the CDR3 has 14 residues. Only the CDR3 DNA stays, 42 bases, in frame from base 1. At the junction V is shortened by 4 bases and J by 2 bases; bases outside the gene matches: 6. Enrolling through a virtual design, the prospective study's participants ranged in age from roughly 18 to 95 years and lived across about two dozen United States geographic areas. In the prospective study, cohorts were assigned on the basis of participant-reported clinical history obtained from a screening survey and a study questionnaire. Exposed participants had been in contact, within 2 weeks of entering the study, with a person who had a PCR-confirmed or clinician-diagnosed case of COVID-19. Mobile phlebotomists in the prospective study collected whole blood, serum and a nasopharyngeal or oropharyngeal swab from every participant. Participants in the prospective study had the option to provide additional blood draws and questionnaires over a 2-month period. Blood samples from the prospective study were shipped frozen or at room temperature prior to DNA extraction.

This TCR came from a woman in her forties or fifties who had been exposed to COVID-19. The sequenced sample was PBMCs or T cells enriched from blood (not recorded which). The rearrangement joined TRBV5-1 to TRBJ2-7; TRBD1 lines up with 7 middle nucleotides. The CDR3 in this case is CASSPGGMAYEQYF. In nucleotide form, the sequence is TGCGCCAGCAGCCCAGGGGGAATGGCCTACGAGCAGTACTTC.